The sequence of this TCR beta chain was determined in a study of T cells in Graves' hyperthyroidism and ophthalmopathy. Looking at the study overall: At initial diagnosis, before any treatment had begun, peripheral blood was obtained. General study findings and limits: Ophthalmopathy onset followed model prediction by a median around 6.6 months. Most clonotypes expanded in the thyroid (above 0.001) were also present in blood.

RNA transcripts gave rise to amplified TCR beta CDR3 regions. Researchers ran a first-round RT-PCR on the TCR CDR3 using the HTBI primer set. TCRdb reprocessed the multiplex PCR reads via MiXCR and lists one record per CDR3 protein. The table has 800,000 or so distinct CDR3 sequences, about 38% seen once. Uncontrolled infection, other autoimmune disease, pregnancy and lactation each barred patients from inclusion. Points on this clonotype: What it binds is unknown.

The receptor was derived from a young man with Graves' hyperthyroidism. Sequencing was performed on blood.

The CDR3 here is CAISDTGITDTQYF. CDR3 bases: TGTGCCATCAGTGATACAGGAATCACAGATACGCAGTATTTT. The chain uses TRBV10-3 and TRBJ2-3; possible D gene TRBD1, 5 bases. The CDR3 is 14 residues long. CDR1 is ENHRY and CDR2 is SYGVKD in the germline V gene. The V end lost 3 bases, the J end lost 2 bases, and 9 bases lay between the germline ends.